This TCR beta chain was obtained from a study of patients and donors after allogeneic stem cell transplantation (dated by TCRdb to the early 2020s). This clonotype is regarded as medium-sized (0.01 to 0.1%). No cognate antigen has been identified for it. No base qualities exist here, and no much larger clone lies one base off it. The CDR3 sequence holds 15 residues, the cysteine and phenylalanine included. The CDR3 DNA has 45 bases and is translated from base 1. The receptor library was made with RT-PCR. Data came from a NextSeq 550. TCRdb cleaned the public reads at Q25 with fastp, built clones with MiXCR and kept in-frame beta chains. CDR3 protein duplicates are merged, each entry listing the most common genes and DNA. The sample table contains over 1,500 distinct CDR3 sequences; only one count was recorded for approximately 17% of them. Clones ranked in the top ten supply 58% of the sample.

This chain is built from TRBV3-2 and TRBJ2-2; the D call of TRBD1 is as the table states it, not checked on the DNA. TRBV3-2 is annotated as a pseudogene. Sequencing input: blood, either unsorted or a sorted T cell fraction (not recorded which). The sequence came from a human donor who was either an allogeneic HSCT recipient or a stem cell or donor lymphocyte infusion donor (not recorded which). It is not recorded whose cells these are; they may come from a transplant donor. In nucleotides, the sequence is TGTGCCAGCAGCCAAGGGCACAGGGTTCCCGGGGAGCTGTTTTTT. Its translation reads: CASSQGHRVPGELFF.